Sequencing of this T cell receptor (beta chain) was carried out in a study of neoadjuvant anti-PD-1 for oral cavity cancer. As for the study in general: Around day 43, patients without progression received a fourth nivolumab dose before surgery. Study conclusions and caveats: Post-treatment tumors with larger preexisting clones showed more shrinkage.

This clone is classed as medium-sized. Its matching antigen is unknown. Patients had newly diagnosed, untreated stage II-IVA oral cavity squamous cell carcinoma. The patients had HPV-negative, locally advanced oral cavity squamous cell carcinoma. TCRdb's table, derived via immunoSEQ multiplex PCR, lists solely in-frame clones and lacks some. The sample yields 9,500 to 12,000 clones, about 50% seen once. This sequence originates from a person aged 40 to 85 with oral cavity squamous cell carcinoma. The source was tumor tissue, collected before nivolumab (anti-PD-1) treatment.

CDR3 residues: CASRLQGANNEQFF. In DNA form, the CDR3 reads TGTGCCAGCAGGCTGCAGGGCGCCAACAATGAGCAGTTCTTC. V gene TRBV27 combines with J gene TRBJ2-1, with D perhaps matching TRBD1 (5 bases). V lost 6 bases and J 5 bases, leaving 14 bases between the germline ends. CDR1 is MNHEY, CDR2 SMNVEV, per germline (reference sequence). CDR3 length: 14 residues.